The subject of this entry is one TCR beta chain. With V trimmed by 1 base and J by 5 bases, 1 base remained unmatched. Per the germline V gene, CDR1 is SGHNT and CDR2 is YENEEA. The CDR3 extends over 14 amino acids. The sample belongs to a study of blood T cell repertoires in COVID-19. Only in-frame clones appear in the TCRdb table, and some are missing; sequencing was by immunoSEQ multiplex PCR. The sample yields roughly 250,000 clones, 80% to 85% seen once. The clonotype comes from a woman aged 55-69 years with active or convalescent COVID-19. The chain links TRBV11-3 to TRBJ2-3; 9 nucleotides align to TRBD2. The sample consisted of peripheral blood. The CDR3 here is CASSLAAGGDTQYF. The CDR3, as DNA: TGTGCCAGCAGCTTAGCAGCGGGGGGAGATACGCAGTATTTT.